This T cell receptor beta chain emerged from a study of identical twins. Study-wide results and caveats: Low generation probability was overrepresented in out-of-frame alpha sequences shared by twins.

Concerning this clonotype itself: Its specificity is unknown.

MiXCR, applied by TCRdb to the 5' RACE reads, yields one record per CDR3 protein. The data hold around 690,000 distinct CDR3 sequences, with around 20% observed a single time. The sample was also reused in another study, on T cells expressing NK-cell markers. That paper states: Out of eight donors sequenced, seven tested HCMV-seropositive and the remaining one seronegative. The dominant NKG2C+ clonotypes represented roughly 1.0-7.5% of CD8+ T cells in five or six donors. Researchers report these clonotypes also headed the CD3+CD56-NKG2C+ fraction in a handful of donors.

Sequenced input: PBMCs. The clonotype was recovered from a woman between 18 and 30 years old in good health.

The CDR3 DNA reads as TGTGCCAGCACGCGGGACAGAGAGAACACTGAAGCTTTCTTT. It yields the protein CASTRDRENTEAFF. The chain is built from TRBV7-9 and TRBJ1-1; 7 nucleotides match TRBD1. V lost 7 bases, J lost 1 base, and 6 bases stayed unmatched. The CDR3 loop spans 14 amino acids. Germline V gene sequence: CDR1 SEHNR, CDR2 FQNEAQ (reference sequence).